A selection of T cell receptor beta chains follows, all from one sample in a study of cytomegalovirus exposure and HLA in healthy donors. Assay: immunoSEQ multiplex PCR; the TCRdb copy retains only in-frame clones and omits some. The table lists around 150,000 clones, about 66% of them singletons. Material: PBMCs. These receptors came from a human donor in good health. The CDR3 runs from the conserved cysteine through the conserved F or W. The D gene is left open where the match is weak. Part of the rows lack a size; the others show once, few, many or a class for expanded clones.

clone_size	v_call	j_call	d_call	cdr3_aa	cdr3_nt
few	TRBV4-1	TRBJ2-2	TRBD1	CASSPPTGEAGELFF	TGCGCCAGCAGCCCACCGACAGGGGAAGCCGGGGAGCTGTTTTTT
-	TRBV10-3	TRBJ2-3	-	CAISEWSGASTDTQYF	TGTGCCATCAGTGAGTGGAGCGGAGCTAGCACAGATACGCAGTATTTT
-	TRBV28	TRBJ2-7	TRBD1	CASSRGQYEQYF	TGTGCCAGCAGTAGGGGGCAGTACGAGCAGTACTTC
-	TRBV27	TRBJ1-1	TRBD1	CASSPGTGGGNTEAFF	TGTGCCAGCAGTCCGGGGACAGGGGGGGGAAACACTGAAGCTTTCTTT
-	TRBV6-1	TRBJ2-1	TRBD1	CASSARTGSPYEQFF	TGTGCCAGCAGTGCCAGGACAGGGAGCCCCTATGAGCAGTTCTTC
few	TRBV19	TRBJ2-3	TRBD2	CASSVFGGGTDTQYF	TGTGCCAGTTCGGTGTTCGGGGGGGGCACAGATACGCAGTATTTT
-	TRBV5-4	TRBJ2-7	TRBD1	CASSSAGGPYEQYF	TGTGCCAGCAGCTCGGCAGGGGGACCCTACGAGCAGTACTTC
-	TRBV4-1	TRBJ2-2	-	CASSEAWNTGELFF	TGCGCCAGCAGCGAAGCATGGAACACCGGGGAGCTGTTTTTT
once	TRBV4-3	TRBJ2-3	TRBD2	CASSRSGNTDTQYF	TGCGCCAGCAGCCGAAGCGGGAACACAGATACGCAGTATTTT
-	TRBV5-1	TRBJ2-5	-	CASSPADSLLYQETQYF	TGCGCCAGCAGCCCTGCGGACAGTCTGCTGTACCAAGAGACCCAGTACTTC
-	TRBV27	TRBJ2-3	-	CASSLRTSPDTQYF	TGTGCCAGCAGTTTACGCACTAGCCCCGATACGCAGTATTTT
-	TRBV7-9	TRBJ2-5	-	CASSLLAGPQETQYF	TGTGCCAGCAGCTTATTGGCGGGACCCCAAGAGACCCAGTACTTC
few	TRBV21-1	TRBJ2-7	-	CASSNPLYEQYF	TGTGCCAGCAGCAACCCTCTGTACGAGCAGTACTTC
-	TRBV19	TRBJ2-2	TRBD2	CASRPRGAGVYGELFF	TGTGCCAGTAGGCCGAGGGGAGCGGGAGTTTACGGGGAGCTGTTTTTT
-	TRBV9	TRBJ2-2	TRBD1	CASSVAQGANGELFF	TGTGCCAGCAGCGTAGCCCAGGGGGCAAACGGGGAGCTGTTTTTT
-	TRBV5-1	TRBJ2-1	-	CASSLGGGLARDPGPSYNEQFF	TGCGCCAGCAGCTTGGGGGGGGGCTTGGCCAGGGACCCAGGACCCTCTTACAATGAGCAGTTCTTC
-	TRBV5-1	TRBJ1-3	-	CASSLAGGSNGNTIYF	TGCGCCAGCAGCTTGGCGGGAGGATCGAATGGAAACACCATATATTTT
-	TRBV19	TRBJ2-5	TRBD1	CASSMGPGTGATRGYQETQYF	TGTGCCAGTAGTATGGGACCCGGGACAGGGGCAACCCGGGGATATCAAGAGACCCAGTACTTC
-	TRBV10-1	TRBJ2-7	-	CASPIGYGKMKDSYEQYF	TGCGCCAGCCCCATCGGGTACGGGAAAATGAAAGACTCCTACGAGCAGTACTTC
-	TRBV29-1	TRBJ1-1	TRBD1	CSVVAGGNTEAFF	TGCAGCGTTGTGGCAGGGGGAAACACTGAAGCTTTCTTT
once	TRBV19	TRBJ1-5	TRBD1	CASSRHPGTDNQPQHF	TGTGCCAGTAGTCGACATCCCGGGACAGACAATCAGCCCCAGCATTTT
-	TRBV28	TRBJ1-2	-	CASSLFAGYGYTF	TGTGCCAGCAGTTTATTCGCAGGGTATGGCTACACCTTC
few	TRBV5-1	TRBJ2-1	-	CASSLRQPTYNEQFF	TGCGCCAGCAGCTTGAGACAACCTACCTACAATGAGCAGTTCTTC